Listed below are T cell receptor beta chains from one sample, sequenced in a study of shared clonotypes between healthy human individuals. Method: immunoSEQ multiplex PCR; TCRdb's copy keeps in-frame clones and lacks some. The sample lists roughly 1,800,000 clones; over 85% were seen once. The specimen sequenced was naive CD8+ T cells sorted from blood. The origin of the receptors is a man aged 18 to 29 in good health. Each CDR3 is given with its conserved first and last residue. D genes are given only for firm matches. Size values are once, few and many counts, or a class for expanded clones, and some rows have none.

abundance	v_gene	j_gene	d_gene	CDR3nt	CDR3aa
NA	TRBV2	TRBJ1-1	NA	TGTGCCAGCAGTGAAGGTCAGGGGCGGGTCACTGAAGCTTTCTTT	CASSEGQGRVTEAFF
NA	TRBV7-3	TRBJ2-7	NA	TGTGCCAGCAGCCCAGGACGGACCCCCTACGAGCAGTACTTC	CASSPGRTPYEQYF
once	TRBV6-1	TRBJ2-1	NA	TGTGCCAGCAGGGAGGAGTACTACAATGAGCAGTTCTTC	CASREEYYNEQFF
NA	TRBV9	TRBJ2-3	TRBD2	TGTGCCAGCAGCGTAGCCGGTAGCGGGAGGGCCGGAGATACGCAGTATTTT	CASSVAGSGRAGDTQYF
NA	TRBV7-8	TRBJ2-1	TRBD2	TGTGCCAGCGCCTCGCTAGCGGGGGGTTACTCCTACAATGAGCAGTTCTTC	CASASLAGGYSYNEQFF
NA	TRBV27	TRBJ2-3	NA	TGTGCCAGCAGTTTATTGGGGGTAGCGGGCACAGATACGCAGTATTTT	CASSLLGVAGTDTQYF
NA	TRBV5-6	TRBJ2-7	NA	TGTGCCAGCAGCTTCTATACGAACCACTACGAGCAGTACTTC	CASSFYTNHYEQYF
NA	TRBV6-5	TRBJ2-5	NA	TGTGCCAGCAGTTACTCGACAGGGAGGGAGACCCAGTACTTC	CASSYSTGRETQYF
NA	TRBV7-4	TRBJ1-4	NA	TGTGCCAGCAGCTTAGTCGTGGGCGGAACTAATGAAAAACTGTTTTTT	CASSLVVGGTNEKLFF
NA	TRBV19	TRBJ1-2	TRBD1	TGTGCCAGTAGTACCCAGGGGGTTTCTGGCTACACCTTC	CASSTQGVSGYTF
NA	TRBV5-4	TRBJ1-1	NA	TGTGCCAGCAGCTTGGAGTCGACTGAAGCTTTCTTT	CASSLESTEAFF
NA	TRBV2	TRBJ2-3	NA	TGTGCCAGCGGAGAATTGGATACGCAGTATTTT	CASGELDTQYF
NA	TRBV4-1	TRBJ2-2	NA	TGCGCCAGCAGCCACGTTAACACCGGGGAGCTGTTTTTT	CASSHVNTGELFF
NA	TRBV13	TRBJ2-7	TRBD2	TGTGCCAGCAGCTCCGGACTAGCGGGGACCTCCTACGAGCAGTACTTC	CASSSGLAGTSYEQYF
NA	TRBV28	TRBJ2-7	TRBD2	TGTGCCAGCACGTTGGGAAGCGGGGGGCCATACGAGCAGTACTTC	CASTLGSGGPYEQYF
NA	TRBV13	TRBJ2-1	NA	TGTGCCAGCAGCTCTCGTTCAGTACCTCCCTACAATGAGCAGTTCTTC	CASSSRSVPPYNEQFF
NA	TRBV7-2	TRBJ2-2	NA	TGTGCCAGCAGCCGTCCTACTGAGGGTCCGAACACCGGGGAGCTGTTTTTT	CASSRPTEGPNTGELFF
NA	TRBV9	TRBJ1-2	NA	TGTGCCAGCAGCGCAGGTGGGGGGGCGGATGGCTACACCTTC	CASSAGGGADGYTF
NA	TRBV7-9	TRBJ1-1	NA	TGTGCCAGCGGCGGGGCGCTGACTGAAGCTTTCTTT	CASGGALTEAFF
NA	TRBV6-5	TRBJ1-1	NA	TGTGCCAGCAGTTACTCTGAGGGACGCGACACTGAAGCTTTCTTT	CASSYSEGRDTEAFF